This TCR beta chain appears in the sequencing data of a study of blood T cell repertoires in COVID-19. Looking at the study overall: Acute-phase and convalescent COVID-19 samples originated in the United States, Italy and Spain.

Followed over time, Seattle patients had been enrolled while infection was active. Per the original data handling: By means of reference gene primer amplification, nucleated cell counts were estimated. Sequencing used immunoSEQ multiplex PCR; TCRdb keeps in-frame clones, though not all of them. That table is the source of V, J and clone size, and D and trimming were worked out from the DNA. The data show around 440,000 clones, 88% seen once. Looked up from germline, CDR1 is MNHNY and CDR2 is SVGAGI (reference sequence). The CDR3 is 10 amino acids. Trimming pared 10 bases from V and 1 base from J, leaving 5 bases between.

This rearrangement joins TRBV6-6 to TRBJ2-7; D unresolved. Sequencing used peripheral blood. The TCR was taken from a woman aged 50 to 60 with COVID-19, enrolled during active disease. The CDR3 loop reads CATFSYEQYF. The CDR3 bases are TGTGCCACCTTTTCCTACGAGCAGTACTTC.